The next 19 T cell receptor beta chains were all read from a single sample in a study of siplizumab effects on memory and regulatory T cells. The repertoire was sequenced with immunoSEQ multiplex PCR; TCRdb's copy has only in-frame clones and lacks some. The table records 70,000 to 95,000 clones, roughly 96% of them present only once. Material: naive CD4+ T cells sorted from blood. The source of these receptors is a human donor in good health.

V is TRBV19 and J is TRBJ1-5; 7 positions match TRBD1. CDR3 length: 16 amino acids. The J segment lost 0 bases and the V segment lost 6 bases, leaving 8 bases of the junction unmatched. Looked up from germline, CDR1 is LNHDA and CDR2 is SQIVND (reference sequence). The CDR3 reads CASRVAQGYSNQPQHF. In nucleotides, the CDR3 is TGTGCCAGTAGAGTTGCACAGGGGTATAGCAATCAGCCCCAGCATTTT. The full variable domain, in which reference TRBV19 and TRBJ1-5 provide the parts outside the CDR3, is DGGITQSPKYLFRKEGQNVTLSCEQNLNHDAMYWYRQDPGQGLRLIYYSQIVNDFQKGDIAEGYSVSREKKESFPLTVTSAQKNPTAFYLCASRVAQGYSNQPQHFGDGTRLSIL.

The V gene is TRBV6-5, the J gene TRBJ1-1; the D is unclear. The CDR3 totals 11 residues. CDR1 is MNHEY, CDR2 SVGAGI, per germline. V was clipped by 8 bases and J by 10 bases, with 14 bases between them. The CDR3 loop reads CASALGSGAFF. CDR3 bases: TGTGCCAGCGCCCTAGGGTCGGGAGCTTTCTTT.

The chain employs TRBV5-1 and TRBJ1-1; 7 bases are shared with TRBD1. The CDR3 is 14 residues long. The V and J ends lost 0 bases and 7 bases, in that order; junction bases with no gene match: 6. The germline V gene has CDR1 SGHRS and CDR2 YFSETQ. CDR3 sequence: CASSLEDRAIEAFF. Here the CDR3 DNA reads TGCGCCAGCAGCTTGGAAGACAGGGCCATTGAAGCTTTCTTT. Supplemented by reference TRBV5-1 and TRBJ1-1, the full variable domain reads KAGVTQTPRYLIKTRGQQVTLSCSPISGHRSVSWYQQTPGQGLQFLFEYFSETQRNKGNFPGRFSGRQFSNSRSEMNVSTLELGDSALYLCASSLEDRAIEAFFGQGTRLTVV.

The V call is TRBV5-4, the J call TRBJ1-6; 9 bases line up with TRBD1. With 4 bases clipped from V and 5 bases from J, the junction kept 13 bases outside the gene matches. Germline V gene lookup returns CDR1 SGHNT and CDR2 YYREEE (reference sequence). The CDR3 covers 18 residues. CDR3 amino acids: CASSHVNLQGADNSPLHF. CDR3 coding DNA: TGTGCCAGCAGCCACGTAAATCTACAGGGGGCGGATAATTCACCCCTCCACTTT.

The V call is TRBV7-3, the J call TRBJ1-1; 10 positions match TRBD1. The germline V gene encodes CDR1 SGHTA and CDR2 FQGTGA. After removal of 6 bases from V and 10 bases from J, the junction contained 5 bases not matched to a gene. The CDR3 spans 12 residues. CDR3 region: CASRTDRGPAFF. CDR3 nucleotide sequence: TGTGCCAGCAGAACTGACAGGGGGCCAGCTTTCTTT.

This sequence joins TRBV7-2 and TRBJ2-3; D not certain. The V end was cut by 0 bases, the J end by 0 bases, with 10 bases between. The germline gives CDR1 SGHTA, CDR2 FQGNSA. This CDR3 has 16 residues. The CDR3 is CASSLATAISTDTQYF. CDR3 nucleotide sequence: TGTGCCAGCAGCTTAGCCACAGCCATTAGCACAGATACGCAGTATTTT.

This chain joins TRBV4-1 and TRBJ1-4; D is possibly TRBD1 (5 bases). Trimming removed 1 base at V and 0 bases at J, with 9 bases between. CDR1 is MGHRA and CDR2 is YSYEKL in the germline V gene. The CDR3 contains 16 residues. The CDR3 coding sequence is TGCGCCAGCAGCCAAGGGCAGGGTGCAACTAATGAAAAACTGTTTTTT. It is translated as CASSQGQGATNEKLFF.

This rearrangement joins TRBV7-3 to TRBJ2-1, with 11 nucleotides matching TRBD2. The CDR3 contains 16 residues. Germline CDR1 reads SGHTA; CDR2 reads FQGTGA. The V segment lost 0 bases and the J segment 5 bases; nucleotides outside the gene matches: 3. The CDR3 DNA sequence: TGTGCCAGCAGCTTAACGGCTAGCGGGGGGCACAATGAGCAGTTCTTC. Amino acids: CASSLTASGGHNEQFF.

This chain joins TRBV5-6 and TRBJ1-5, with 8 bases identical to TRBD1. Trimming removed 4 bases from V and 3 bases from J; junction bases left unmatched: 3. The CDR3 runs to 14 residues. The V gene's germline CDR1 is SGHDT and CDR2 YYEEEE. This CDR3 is CASSRGQANQPQHF. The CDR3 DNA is TGTGCCAGCAGCCGGGGACAGGCCAATCAGCCCCAGCATTTT.

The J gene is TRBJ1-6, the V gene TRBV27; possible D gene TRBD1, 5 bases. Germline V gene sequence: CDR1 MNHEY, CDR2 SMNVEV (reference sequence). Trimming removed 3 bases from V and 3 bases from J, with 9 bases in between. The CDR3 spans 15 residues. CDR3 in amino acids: CASSFTTVYNSPLHF. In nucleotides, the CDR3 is TGTGCCAGCAGTTTTACGACAGTCTATAATTCACCCCTCCACTTT.

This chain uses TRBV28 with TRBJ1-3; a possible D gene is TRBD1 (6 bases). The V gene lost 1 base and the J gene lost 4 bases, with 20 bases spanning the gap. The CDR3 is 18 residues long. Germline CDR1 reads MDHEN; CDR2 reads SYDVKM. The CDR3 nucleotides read TGTGCCAGCAGTTTATATACCTCACCGGGCCAGGGGGGAAACACCATATATTTT. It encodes CASSLYTSPGQGGNTIYF.

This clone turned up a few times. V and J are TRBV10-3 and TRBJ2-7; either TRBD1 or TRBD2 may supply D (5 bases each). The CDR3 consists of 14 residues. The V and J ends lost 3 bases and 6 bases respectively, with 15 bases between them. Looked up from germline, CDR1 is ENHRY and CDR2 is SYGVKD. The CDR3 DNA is TGTGCCATCAGTGAAGGGACCGGGGAAGGCGAGCAGTACTTC. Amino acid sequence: CAISEGTGEGEQYF.

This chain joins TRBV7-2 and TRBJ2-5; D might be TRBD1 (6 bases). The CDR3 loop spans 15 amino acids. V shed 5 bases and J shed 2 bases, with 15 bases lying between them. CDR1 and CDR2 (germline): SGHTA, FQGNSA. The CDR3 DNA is TGTGCCAGCAGCCCTACCTCGACAGGACAAGAGACCCAGTACTTC. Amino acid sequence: CASSPTSTGQETQYF. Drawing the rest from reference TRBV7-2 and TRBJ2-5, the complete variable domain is GAGVSQSPSNKVTEKGKDVELRCDPISGHTALYWYRQSLGQGLEFLIYFQGNSAPDKSGLPSDRFSAERTGGSVSTLTIQRTQQEDSAVYLCASSPTSTGQETQYFGPGTRLLVL.

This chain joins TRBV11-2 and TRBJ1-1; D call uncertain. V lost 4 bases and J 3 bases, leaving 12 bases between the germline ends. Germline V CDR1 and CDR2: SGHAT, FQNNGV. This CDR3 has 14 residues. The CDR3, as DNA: TGTGCCAGCAGCTCAGATCGGACGTACACTGAAGCTTTCTTT. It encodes CASSSDRTYTEAFF. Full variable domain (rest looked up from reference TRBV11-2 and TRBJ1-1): EAGVAQSPRYKIIEKRQSVAFWCNPISGHATLYWYQQILGQGPKLLIQFQNNGVVDDSQLPKDRFSAERLKGVDSTLKIQPAKLEDSAVYLCASSSDRTYTEAFFGQGTRLTVV.

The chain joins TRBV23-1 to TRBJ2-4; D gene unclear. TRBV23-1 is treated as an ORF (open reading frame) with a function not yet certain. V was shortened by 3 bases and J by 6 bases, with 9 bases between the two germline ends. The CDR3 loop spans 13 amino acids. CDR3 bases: TGCGCCAGCAGTCACCCGGGTCTAAACATTCAGTACTTC. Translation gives CASSHPGLNIQYF.

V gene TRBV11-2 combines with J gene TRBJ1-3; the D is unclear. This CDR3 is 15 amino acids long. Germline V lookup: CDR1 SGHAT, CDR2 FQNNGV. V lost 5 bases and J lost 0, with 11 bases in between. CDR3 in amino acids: CASSPGSSSGNTIYF. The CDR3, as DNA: TGTGCCAGCAGCCCGGGATCCAGCTCTGGAAACACCATATATTTT. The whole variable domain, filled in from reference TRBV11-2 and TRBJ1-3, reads EAGVAQSPRYKIIEKRQSVAFWCNPISGHATLYWYQQILGQGPKLLIQFQNNGVVDDSQLPKDRFSAERLKGVDSTLKIQPAKLEDSAVYLCASSPGSSSGNTIYFGEGSWLTVV.

The CDR3 nucleotides read TGTGCCACCACCCTAGGCAAGGGCCCGAACACCGGGGAGCTGTTTTTT. The encoded protein is CATTLGKGPNTGELFF. The V and J genes are TRBV7-6 and TRBJ2-2; D is ambiguous. From germline, CDR1 is SGHVS and CDR2 FNYEAQ. V dropped 10 bases and J dropped 0 bases, with 18 bases sitting between them. The CDR3 totals 16 residues.

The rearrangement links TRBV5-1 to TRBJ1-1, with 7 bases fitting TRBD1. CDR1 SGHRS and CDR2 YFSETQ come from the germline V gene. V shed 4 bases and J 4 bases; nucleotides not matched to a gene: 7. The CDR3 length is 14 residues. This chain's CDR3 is CASSGGGGGTEAFF. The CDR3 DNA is TGCGCCAGCAGCGGGGGAGGGGGCGGCACTGAAGCTTTCTTT.

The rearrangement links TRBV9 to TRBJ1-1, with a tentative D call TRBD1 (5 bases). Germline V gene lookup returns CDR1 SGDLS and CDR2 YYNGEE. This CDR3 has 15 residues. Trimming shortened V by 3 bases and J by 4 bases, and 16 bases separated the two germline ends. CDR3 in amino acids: CASSADSQGSTEAFF. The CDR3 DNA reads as TGTGCCAGCAGCGCTGACAGCCAAGGGTCCACTGAAGCTTTCTTT.